A selection of T cell receptor beta chains follows, all from one sample in a study of tissue T cells after allogeneic stem cell transplantation. Sequencing was performed with immunoSEQ multiplex PCR; in TCRdb, only in-frame clones are kept and a portion is missing. This table holds tens of thousands of clones, 80% to 95% found once. Specimen: blood, collected before transplantation. The receptors originated from a woman aged 40-69 years who later had graft-versus-host disease after an allogeneic stem cell transplant. Each CDR3 is given with its conserved first and last residue. A D gene is named only where the DNA matches it firmly. For some rows the clone size is stated as once, few or many, or as a class when expanded; others skip it.

NA	TRBJ2-1	NA	TRBV19	TGTGCCAGTAGTATCGGGGCTTACGAGCAGTTCTTC	CASSIGAYEQFF
NA	TRBJ1-6	NA	TRBV14	TGTGCCAGCGGCCAAGATTGGGGCCCCCTCCACTTT	CASGQDWGPLHF
once	TRBJ2-7	TRBD2	TRBV9	TGTGCCAGCAGCGTAGACGCAGGGACTAGCGGCTACGAGCAGTACTTC	CASSVDAGTSGYEQYF
NA	TRBJ2-7	NA	TRBV5-1	TGCGCCAGCGCTGTAGCGGAAGGCAGGGAGCAGTACTTC	CASAVAEGREQYF
NA	TRBJ2-1	TRBD2	TRBV11-3	TGTGCCAGCAGCTTAGGGGGACTAGCGGGAGAAAAGAGCTCCTACAATGAGCAGTTCTTC	CASSLGGLAGEKSSYNEQFF
NA	TRBJ1-2	NA	TRBV18	TGTGCCAGCTCGTCACCCACGGGTCTAGCGGCTAATGGCTACACCTTC	CASSSPTGLAANGYTF
medium-sized	TRBJ1-1	NA	TRBV25-1	TGTGCCAGCAGAGGGGCAGGGAACACTGAAGCTTTCTTT	CASRGAGNTEAFF
NA	TRBJ2-2	TRBD2	TRBV10-3	TGTGCCATCAGTTTTCCGGGACTAGCGGGAGGGACCGGGGAGCTGTTTTTT	CAISFPGLAGGTGELFF
NA	TRBJ1-5	NA	TRBV18	TGTGCCAGCTCACCACAGGGGGGGGGCAATCAGCCCCAGCATTTT	CASSPQGGGNQPQHF
NA	TRBJ1-5	NA	TRBV5-1	TGCGCCAGCAGCTATGACGGGAATTCGGACGGGCCCCAGCATTTT	CASSYDGNSDGPQHF
NA	TRBJ1-6	TRBD1	TRBV6-5	TGTGCCAGCCAGCAATACAGGGGGCCTAATTCACCCCTCCACTTT	CASQQYRGPNSPLHF
NA	TRBJ2-1	NA	TRBV6-5	TGTGCCAGCAGTTATGATCGCGGGGAGCAGTTCTTC	CASSYDRGEQFF
NA	TRBJ2-7	NA	TRBV3-1/TRBV3-2	TGTGCCAGCAGCCATGGGACCCGCGAACTCTCCTACGAGCAGTACTTC	CASSHGTRELSYEQYF
once	TRBJ2-7	TRBD2	TRBV6-2/TRBV6-3	TGTGCCAGCAGTAGGACTAGCGGCTCATACGAGCAGTACTTC	CASSRTSGSYEQYF
NA	TRBJ1-5	NA	TRBV15	TGTGCCACCAGCAGAGAGGAGGGTACAAATCAGCCCCAGCATTTT	CATSREEGTNQPQHF
few	TRBJ2-7	TRBD2	TRBV27	TGTGCCAGCAGTCTCCGGCTAGCGGGAGTTGGGGAGCAGTACTTC	CASSLRLAGVGEQYF
NA	TRBJ2-7	TRBD2	TRBV3-1/TRBV3-2	TGTGCCAGCAGCCAAGCTTCCAGGACTAGCGGGAGAGGGTACGAGCAGTACTTC	CASSQASRTSGRGYEQYF
NA	TRBJ2-2	TRBD1	TRBV5-1	TGCGCCAGCAGCCTAGGACAGGGAGGGGAGCTGTTTTTT	CASSLGQGGELFF
once	TRBJ2-7	TRBD1	TRBV30	TGTGCCTGGAGCGGCGCCGGGACAGGGGGATCCGAGCAGTACTTC	CAWSGAGTGGSEQYF
once	TRBJ2-3	NA	TRBV7-8	TGTGCCAGCAGCTTAGTGCCGACAGATACGCAGTATTTT	CASSLVPTDTQYF
NA	TRBJ1-5	NA	TRBV19	TGTGCCAGTAGAACCACAATGGCGAATCAGCCCCAGCATTTT	CASRTTMANQPQHF
NA	TRBJ1-1	NA	TRBV19	TGTGCCAGTAGTATTGGGGGGCGGGGAACTGAAGCTTTCTTT	CASSIGGRGTEAFF
NA	TRBJ1-2	TRBD1	TRBV6-1	TGTGCCAGCAGTGAACAGGGGGCTTTTGACTACACCTTC	CASSEQGAFDYTF
NA	TRBJ1-3	NA	TRBV15	TGTGCCACCAGCAGAGATCCGACGGGGCCTTCTGGAAACACCATATATTTT	CATSRDPTGPSGNTIYF
NA	TRBJ2-1	NA	TRBV15	TGTGCCACCAGCTTAAGGGCGTACTCCTACAATGAGCAGTTCTTC	CATSLRAYSYNEQFF
once	TRBJ2-7	NA	TRBV13	TGTGCCAGCAGCTTAGGGCAGGTAAGCTACGAGCAGTACTTC	CASSLGQVSYEQYF
NA	TRBJ2-2	NA	TRBV5-6	TGTGCCAGCAGCTTGGTGGTCGGGGAGCTGTTTTTT	CASSLVVGELFF
NA	TRBJ1-2	NA	TRBV6-2/TRBV6-3	TGTGCCAGCAGTTACGGGGACTATGGCTACACCTTC	CASSYGDYGYTF
NA	TRBJ1-2	NA	TRBV11-2	TGTGCCAGCAGCCCCCTTGGGGCAATCTCGGGCTACACCTTC	CASSPLGAISGYTF
NA	TRBJ1-2	TRBD1	TRBV15	TGTGCCACCAGCAGAGGCCAGGGGGGCTATGGCTACACCTTC	CATSRGQGGYGYTF
NA	TRBJ2-1	TRBD2	TRBV9	TGTGCCAGCAGCGTCTCCGGGACTAGCGGAGGGGCCTACAATGAGCAGTTCTTC	CASSVSGTSGGAYNEQFF
medium-sized	TRBJ1-2	TRBD1	TRBV7-9	TGTGCCGGCCGGGACAGCCTAAACTATGGCTACACCTTC	CAGRDSLNYGYTF
NA	TRBJ1-3	NA	TRBV30	TGTGCCTGGAGTCCGCCGGGACAACCACTCCGGAGAAACACCATATATTTT	CAWSPPGQPLRRNTIYF
NA	TRBJ1-2	TRBD1	TRBV7-2	TGTGCCAGCAGCACCGGGACAGGGGGGCGCTACACCTTC	CASSTGTGGRYTF
NA	TRBJ2-3	NA	TRBV27	TGTGCCAGCAGTTTATCTTCGTCGCTGGGGCAGGCAGATACGCAGTATTTT	CASSLSSSLGQADTQYF
NA	TRBJ1-3	NA	TRBV27	TGTGCCAGCGGGGTAAGCTCTGGAAACACCATATATTTT	CASGVSSGNTIYF
NA	TRBJ1-2	TRBD1	TRBV9	TGTGCCAGCAGCGTAGATGGCACAGGGGGGTTGGGCTACACCTTC	CASSVDGTGGLGYTF
NA	TRBJ2-2	NA	TRBV28	TGTGCCAGCAGTTCACCAGGGAACACCGGGGAGCTGTTTTTT	CASSSPGNTGELFF
NA	TRBJ2-1	NA	TRBV12-3/TRBV12-4	TGTGCCAGCAGCCCGACGGGTAATGAGCAGTTCTTC	CASSPTGNEQFF
NA	TRBJ1-4	NA	TRBV11-2	TGTGCCAGCAGCTCTAGCCCTGGGTGGGCTGGTGAAAAACTGTTTTTT	CASSSSPGWAGEKLFF
NA	TRBJ1-3	NA	TRBV7-9	TGTGCCAGCAGCCCGGAGAGCAACACCATATATTTT	CASSPESNTIYF